These 4 T cell receptor beta chains were all obtained from the same sample, sequenced in a study of blood T cell repertoires in COVID-19 (dated by TCRdb to about 2020). The library was made by the immunoSEQ multiplex PCR assay. TCRdb provides this immuneACCESS table in a form limited to in-frame rearrangements. Some clones are lacking; in checked studies, under half of them reflect an unresolved V gene, and why the rest are absent is not known. Across this sample there are 100,000 to 150,000 clones, with around nine tenths seen only once. About an eighth of the sample lies in the top ten. Sequenced input: peripheral blood. The receptors were gathered from a woman in her 70s with COVID-19, enrolled during active disease.

In its sample, this clone was seen a few times. The chain employs TRBV2 and TRBJ2-7; D possibly corresponds to TRBD1 (6 bases). The V gene lost 6 bases and the J gene lost 7 bases, with 16 bases spanning the gap. The length of the CDR3 is 13 residues. CDR1 is SNHLY and CDR2 is FYNNEI in the germline V gene. CDR3 protein: CASSANREWEQYF. The DNA for the CDR3 is TGTGCCAGCAGCGCGAACAGGGAGTGGGAGCAGTACTTC.

The gene calls are TRBV3-1 (or the pseudogene TRBV3-2) and TRBJ1-5; D gene ambiguous. The CDR3 extends over 13 amino acids. From germline, CDR1 is LGHDT and CDR2 YNNKEL (reference sequence). The ends were cut back, 4 bases at V and 5 bases at J, with 9 bases in the middle. The CDR3 DNA follows: TGTGCCAGCAGCCCGGAGCGATATCAGCCCCAGCATTTT. Translating it yields CASSPERYQPQHF.

In regard to this clone: The junction departs from germline at one end; a sequencing error may be responsible. V usage is TRBV28 and J usage is TRBJ1-5, with a weak D call TRBD1 (5 bases). CDR1 is MDHEN, CDR2 SYDVKM, per germline. The CDR3 has 13 residues. The CDR3 sequence: CASCLTVHQPQHF. The CDR3 DNA follows: TGTGCCAGCTGTTTGACAGTCCATCAGCCCCAGCATTTT.

The gene calls are TRBV5-4 and TRBJ2-1; TRBD1 matches at 10 bases. Germline loops: CDR1 SGHNT, CDR2 YYREEE (reference sequence). The CDR3 length is 15 residues. V was pared by 6 bases and J by 4 bases, with 7 bases of the junction left unmatched. The chain's CDR3 is CASNPGTGVYNEQFF. The DNA of the CDR3 is TGTGCCAGCAACCCAGGGACAGGGGTTTACAATGAGCAGTTCTTC. Based on the CDR3 plus reference TRBV5-4 and TRBJ2-1, the full variable domain is ETGVTQSPTHLIKTRGQQVTLRCSSQSGHNTVSWYQQALGQGPQFIFQYYREEENGRGNFPPRFSGLQFPNYSSELNVNALELDDSALYLCASNPGTGVYNEQFFGPGTRLTVL.